This T cell receptor (beta chain) was profiled in a study of shared clonotypes between healthy human individuals. With regard to this clone: Its antigen is unknown.

Study-wide points: It was expected that sequencing depth would affect clonotype sharing among donors.

The CDR3 consists of 16 residues. The trim removed 4 bases at V and 2 bases at J, leaving 6 bases unmatched. Germline V gene sequence: CDR1 SGHNT, CDR2 YYREEE (reference sequence). The quantity of DNA used in unsorted PBMC replicate PCRs was 300 ng, corresponding to 25,000 to 30,000 T cell genomes. Assay used: immunoSEQ multiplex PCR; TCRdb lists only in-frame clones, some missing. The profile shows some 510,000 clones, around 79% of them singletons. This sequence joins TRBV5-4 and TRBJ2-3, with 11 bases matching TRBD2. This receptor was identified in a woman aged 40 to 50 in good health. Some clones in this sample may be carry-over from other donors' samples. The sequenced material came from PBMCs. The CDR3, as DNA: TGTGCCAGCAGCCATGGGACTAGCGGACTCACAGATACGCAGTATTTT. It encodes CASSHGTSGLTDTQYF.